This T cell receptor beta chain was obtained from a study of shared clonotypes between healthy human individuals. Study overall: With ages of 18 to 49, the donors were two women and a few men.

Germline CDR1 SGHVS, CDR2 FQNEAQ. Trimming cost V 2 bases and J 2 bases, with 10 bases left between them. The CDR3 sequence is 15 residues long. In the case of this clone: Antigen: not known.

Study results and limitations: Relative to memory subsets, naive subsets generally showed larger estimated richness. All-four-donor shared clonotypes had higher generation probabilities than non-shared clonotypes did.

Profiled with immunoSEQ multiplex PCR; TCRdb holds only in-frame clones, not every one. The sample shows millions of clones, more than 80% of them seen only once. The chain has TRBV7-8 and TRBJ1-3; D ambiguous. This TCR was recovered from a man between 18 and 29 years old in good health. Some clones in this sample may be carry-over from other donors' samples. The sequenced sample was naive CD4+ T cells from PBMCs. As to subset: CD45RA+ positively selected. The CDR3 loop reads CASSLQGRAGNTIYF. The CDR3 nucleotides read TGTGCCAGCAGCTTACAAGGGAGGGCTGGAAACACCATATATTTT.